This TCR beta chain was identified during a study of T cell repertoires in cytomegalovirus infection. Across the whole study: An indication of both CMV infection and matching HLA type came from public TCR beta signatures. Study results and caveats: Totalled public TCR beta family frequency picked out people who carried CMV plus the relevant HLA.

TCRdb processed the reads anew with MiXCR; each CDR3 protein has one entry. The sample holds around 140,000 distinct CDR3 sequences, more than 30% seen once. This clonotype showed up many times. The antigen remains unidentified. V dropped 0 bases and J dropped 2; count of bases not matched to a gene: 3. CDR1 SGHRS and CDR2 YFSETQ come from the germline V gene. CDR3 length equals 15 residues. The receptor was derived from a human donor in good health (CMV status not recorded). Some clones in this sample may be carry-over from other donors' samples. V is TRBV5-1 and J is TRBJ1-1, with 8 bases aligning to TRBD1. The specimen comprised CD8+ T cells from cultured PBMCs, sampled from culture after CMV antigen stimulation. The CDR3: CASSLGTGLNTEAFF. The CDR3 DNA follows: TGCGCCAGCAGCTTGGGGACAGGGTTAAACACTGAAGCTTTCTTT.